A selection of T cell receptor beta chains follows, all from one sample in a study of blood T cell repertoires in COVID-19. Sequencing was performed with immunoSEQ multiplex PCR; in TCRdb, only in-frame clones are kept and a portion is missing. The repertoire includes roughly 250,000 clones, 80% to 85% of them detected once, and about a sixth sits in the top ten. The sample was peripheral blood. The receptors come from a person aged 70 to 85 with COVID-19, enrolled during active disease. Each CDR3 is given with its conserved first and last residue. The order of the fields is J gene, clone size, V gene, D gene, CDR3 length, CDR3 DNA, CDR3 protein. D genes are given only for firm matches. Expanded clones are given a class, and other clones once, few, many or no size at all.

J: TRBJ2-1
size: -
V: TRBV6-2/TRBV6-3
D: TRBD2
length: 18
DNA: TGTGCCAGCAGTTACTCGAGCTCTAGCGGGCTCCTGTACAATGAGCAGTTCTTC
CDR3: CASSYSSSSGLLYNEQFF

J: TRBJ2-1
size: -
V: TRBV9
D: -
length: 15
DNA: TGTGCCAGCAGCGTAGGCATTAGCTCCTACAATGAGCAGTTCTTC
CDR3: CASSVGISSYNEQFF

J: TRBJ2-7
size: -
V: TRBV11-2
D: TRBD2
length: 15
DNA: TGTGCCAGCAGCCCTCTCCCAAGCGGGACCTACGAGCAGTACTTC
CDR3: CASSPLPSGTYEQYF

J: TRBJ2-3
size: few
V: TRBV9
D: TRBD1
length: 15
DNA: TGTGCCAGCAGCGTAGCTGGCATACAGGGGAATACGCAGTATTTT
CDR3: CASSVAGIQGNTQYF

J: TRBJ1-4
size: -
V: TRBV3-1/TRBV3-2
D: TRBD1
length: 16
DNA: TGTGCCAGCAGCCAAGGGACAGGGATGTCGAGTGAAAAACTGTTTTTT
CDR3: CASSQGTGMSSEKLFF

J: TRBJ1-5
size: -
V: TRBV28
D: -
length: 14
DNA: TGTGCCAGCAGTTTATCTAGGGGGGGTCAGCCCCAGCATTTT
CDR3: CASSLSRGGQPQHF

J: TRBJ1-3
size: -
V: TRBV2
D: TRBD1
length: 14
DNA: TGTGCCAGCAACAGGGGTTACTCTGGAAACACCATATATTTT
CDR3: CASNRGYSGNTIYF

J: TRBJ2-1
size: -
V: TRBV4-3
D: TRBD2
length: 19
DNA: TGCGCCAGCAGCCAAGAGGTGGAAATAGCGGGGGATGCCCGCAATAAGCAGTTCTTC
CDR3: CASSQEVEIAGDARNKQFF

J: TRBJ2-1
size: -
V: TRBV13
D: -
length: 14
DNA: TGTGCCAGCAGCTTACGAGGACTCCTCAATGAGCAGTTCTTC
CDR3: CASSLRGLLNEQFF

J: TRBJ2-1
size: -
V: TRBV11-2
D: -
length: 12
DNA: TGTGCCAGCAGCGCGCAGGGGTATGAGCAGTTCTTC
CDR3: CASSAQGYEQFF

J: TRBJ2-1
size: -
V: TRBV19
D: TRBD1
length: 16
DNA: TGTGCCAGTAGGAACCCGGGACAGGGCGCCTACAATGAGCAGTTCTTC
CDR3: CASRNPGQGAYNEQFF

J: TRBJ2-4
size: -
V: TRBV30
D: -
length: 16
DNA: TGTGCCTGGAGTGGGACTTCCCCTATAGCCAAAAACATTCAGTACTTC
CDR3: CAWSGTSPIAKNIQYF

J: TRBJ1-5
size: -
V: TRBV6-6
D: TRBD1
length: 17
DNA: TGTGCCAGCAGTCGTATATGGGACAGGTCGGACAATCAGCCCCAGCATTTT
CDR3: CASSRIWDRSDNQPQHF

J: TRBJ2-2
size: -
V: TRBV6-2/TRBV6-3
D: TRBD1
length: 16
DNA: TGTGCCAGCAGTAGGACCGGGACAGGGCTCACCGGGGAGCTGTTTTTT
CDR3: CASSRTGTGLTGELFF

J: TRBJ2-3
size: -
V: TRBV5-1
D: -
length: 16
DNA: TGCGCCAGCAGCTCCCTCCGCGGTACTAGCACAGATACGCAGTATTTT
CDR3: CASSSLRGTSTDTQYF

J: TRBJ2-5
size: once
V: TRBV7-9
D: TRBD2
length: 16
DNA: TGTGCCAGCAGCCGCATCTTAGCGGGAGACTCGGAGACCCAGTACTTC
CDR3: CASSRILAGDSETQYF

J: TRBJ2-2
size: -
V: TRBV18
D: TRBD1
length: 15
DNA: TGTGCCAGCTCACGGGGACAGGGTTACACCGGGGAGCTGTTTTTT
CDR3: CASSRGQGYTGELFF

J: TRBJ2-5
size: once
V: TRBV9
D: -
length: 15
DNA: TGTGCCAGCAGCGTAGAGGCTAGATATCAAGAGACCCAGTACTTC
CDR3: CASSVEARYQETQYF

J: TRBJ1-4
size: many
V: TRBV9
D: -
length: 15
DNA: TGTGCCAGCAGCGTAGGAGGCCGAGTCAATGAAAAACTGTTTTTT
CDR3: CASSVGGRVNEKLFF

J: TRBJ1-1
size: -
V: TRBV19
D: -
length: 16
DNA: TGTGCCAGTAGCTCCTTCTCCGGGAGCTTGAACACTGAAGCTTTCTTT
CDR3: CASSSFSGSLNTEAFF

J: TRBJ1-2
size: -
V: TRBV28
D: TRBD1
length: 14
DNA: TGTGCCAGCAGTTTAAGGTACAGGGGTGTCGGCTACACCTTC
CDR3: CASSLRYRGVGYTF

J: TRBJ1-1
size: -
V: TRBV28
D: TRBD1
length: 15
DNA: TGTGCCAGCAGGGAGACAGGGACAGGGGACTCTGAAGCTTTCTTT
CDR3: CASRETGTGDSEAFF

J: TRBJ1-4
size: -
V: TRBV10-3
D: -
length: 14
DNA: TGTGCCATCAGTGAAAGGGGATCTAATGAAAAACTGTTTTTT
CDR3: CAISERGSNEKLFF

J: TRBJ1-5
size: -
V: TRBV6-6
D: -
length: 14
DNA: TGTGCCAGCAGCCCGACGGGTAGCAATCAGCCCCAGCATTTT
CDR3: CASSPTGSNQPQHF

J: TRBJ2-7
size: few
V: TRBV11-2
D: -
length: 13
DNA: TGTGCCAGCAGCTTAGGTTCTTCTTACGAGCAGTACTTC
CDR3: CASSLGSSYEQYF

J: TRBJ2-1
size: -
V: TRBV4-3
D: TRBD2
length: 16
DNA: TGCGCCAGCAGCCAAGATTTGACTAGCGGGAGGGGCGAGCAGTTCTTC
CDR3: CASSQDLTSGRGEQFF

J: TRBJ1-2
size: -
V: TRBV2
D: -
length: 14
DNA: TGTGCCAGCAGTGAGAGACCAAGGGAGGGAGGCTACACCTTC
CDR3: CASSERPREGGYTF

J: TRBJ2-3
size: once
V: TRBV11-1
D: TRBD2
length: 14
DNA: TGTGCCAGCAGCCTTAGCGGGGGGGCAGATACGCAGTATTTT
CDR3: CASSLSGGADTQYF

J: TRBJ2-2
size: -
V: TRBV4-2
D: TRBD2
length: 15
DNA: TGTGCCAGCAGCCGGGTAGCGGGAGGAACCGGGGAGCTGTTTTTT
CDR3: CASSRVAGGTGELFF

J: TRBJ2-1
size: -
V: TRBV7-8
D: -
length: 15
DNA: TGTGCCAGCAGAATAGAACAGGGACAATACAATGAGCAGTTCTTC
CDR3: CASRIEQGQYNEQFF

J: TRBJ2-3
size: -
V: TRBV9
D: -
length: 16
DNA: TGTGCCAGCGCGACGGGGGTGGGCGGGGGCACAGATACGCAGTATTTT
CDR3: CASATGVGGGTDTQYF

J: TRBJ2-7
size: -
V: TRBV7-2
D: TRBD2
length: 15
DNA: TGTGCCAGCAGCTCCCTTGGGGCGGGAGTCCACGAGCAGTACTTC
CDR3: CASSSLGAGVHEQYF

J: TRBJ1-2
size: -
V: TRBV27
D: TRBD1
length: 18
DNA: TGTGCCAGCAGTTTAAAGGTGGGCTTGGGACAGCCCAGAGGAGGCTACACCTTC
CDR3: CASSLKVGLGQPRGGYTF

J: TRBJ2-7
size: few
V: TRBV6-6
D: -
length: 14
DNA: TGTGCCAGCACCACGACGGGGAGCTCCTACGAGCAGTACTTC
CDR3: CASTTTGSSYEQYF

J: TRBJ2-1
size: once
V: TRBV27
D: TRBD2
length: 16
DNA: TGTGCCAGCAGTCCAAGACTAGCGGGGGGGCTGAATGAGCAGTTCTTC
CDR3: CASSPRLAGGLNEQFF

J: TRBJ1-4
size: -
V: TRBV6-5
D: -
length: 16
DNA: TGTGCCAGCAGTTCGGGAAAAACAGGGAGAGTTGAAAAACTGTTTTTT
CDR3: CASSSGKTGRVEKLFF

J: TRBJ1-3
size: -
V: TRBV7-9
D: -
length: 12
DNA: TGTGCCAGCAGCGAAACAGGGAACACCATATATTTT
CDR3: CASSETGNTIYF

J: TRBJ1-5
size: -
V: TRBV28
D: -
length: 13
DNA: TGTGCCAGCAGTCCCGAGGTGTCTCAGCCCCAGCATTTT
CDR3: CASSPEVSQPQHF

J: TRBJ1-5
size: -
V: TRBV19
D: TRBD1
length: 19
DNA: TGTGCCACCCACCTCTACGGCCAGACAGGGGGCATGAGCAATCAGCCCCAGCATTTT
CDR3: CATHLYGQTGGMSNQPQHF

J: TRBJ2-7
size: -
V: TRBV5-1
D: TRBD2
length: 16
DNA: TGCGCCAGCAGCACCAAGGGAGAAGCGGGAGGCGGCGAGCAGTACTTC
CDR3: CASSTKGEAGGGEQYF

J: TRBJ1-2
size: medium-sized
V: TRBV2
D: -
length: 15
DNA: TGTGCCAGCAGTGACACGGCGGCGGGTAACTATGGCTACACCTTC
CDR3: CASSDTAAGNYGYTF